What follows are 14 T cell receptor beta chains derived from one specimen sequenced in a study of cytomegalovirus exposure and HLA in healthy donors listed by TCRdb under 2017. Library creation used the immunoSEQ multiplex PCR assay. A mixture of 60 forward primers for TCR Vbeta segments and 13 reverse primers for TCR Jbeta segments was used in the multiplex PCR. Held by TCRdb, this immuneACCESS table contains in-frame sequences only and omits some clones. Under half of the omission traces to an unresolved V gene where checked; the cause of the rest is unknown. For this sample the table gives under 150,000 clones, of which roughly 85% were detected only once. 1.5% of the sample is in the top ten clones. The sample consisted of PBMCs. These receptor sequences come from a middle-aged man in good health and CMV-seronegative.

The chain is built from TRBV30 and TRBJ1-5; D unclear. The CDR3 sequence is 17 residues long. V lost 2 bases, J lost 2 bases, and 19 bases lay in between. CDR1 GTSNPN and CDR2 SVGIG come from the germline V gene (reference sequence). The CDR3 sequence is CAWSPYRGDPRNQPQHF. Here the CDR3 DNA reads TGTGCCTGGAGTCCCTACCGGGGAGACCCTCGCAATCAGCCCCAGCATTTT.

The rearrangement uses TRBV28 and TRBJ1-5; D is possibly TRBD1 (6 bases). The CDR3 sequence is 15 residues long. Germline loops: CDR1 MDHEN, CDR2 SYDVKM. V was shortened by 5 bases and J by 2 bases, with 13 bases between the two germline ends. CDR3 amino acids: CASSPQGPGNQPQHF. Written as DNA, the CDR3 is TGTGCCAGCAGTCCTCAGGGGCCGGGCAATCAGCCCCAGCATTTT.

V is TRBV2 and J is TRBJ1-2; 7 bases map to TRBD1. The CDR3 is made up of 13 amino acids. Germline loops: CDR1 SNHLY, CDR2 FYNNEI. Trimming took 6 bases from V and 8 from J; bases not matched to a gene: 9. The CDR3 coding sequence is TGTGCCAGCAGCGCCGACAGGGCTGGAGGCTACACCTTC. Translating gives CASSADRAGGYTF.

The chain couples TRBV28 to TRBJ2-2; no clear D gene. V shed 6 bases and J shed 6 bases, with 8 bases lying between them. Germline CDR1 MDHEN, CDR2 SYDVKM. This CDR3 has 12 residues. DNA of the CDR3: TGTGCCAGCAGATATACAGCCGGGGAGCTGTTTTTT. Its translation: CASRYTAGELFF. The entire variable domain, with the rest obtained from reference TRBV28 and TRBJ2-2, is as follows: DVKVTQSSRYLVKRTGEKVFLECVQDMDHENMFWYRQDPGLGLRLIYFSYDVKMKEKGDIPEGYSVSREKKERFSLILESASTNQTSMYLCASRYTAGELFFGEGSRLTVL.

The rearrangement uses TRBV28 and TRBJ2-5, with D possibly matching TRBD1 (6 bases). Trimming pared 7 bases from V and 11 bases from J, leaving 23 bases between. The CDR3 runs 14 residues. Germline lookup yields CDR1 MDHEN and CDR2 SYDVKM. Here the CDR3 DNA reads TGTGCCAGCATCACGAGCCGGACTGGGGGCGTGCAGTACTTC. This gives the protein CASITSRTGGVQYF.

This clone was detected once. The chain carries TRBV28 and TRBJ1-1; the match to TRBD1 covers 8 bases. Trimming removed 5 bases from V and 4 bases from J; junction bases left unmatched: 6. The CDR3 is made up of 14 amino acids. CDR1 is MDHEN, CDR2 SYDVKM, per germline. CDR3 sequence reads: CASSQHRGTTEAFF. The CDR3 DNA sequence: TGTGCCAGCAGTCAACACAGGGGGACCACTGAAGCTTTCTTT.

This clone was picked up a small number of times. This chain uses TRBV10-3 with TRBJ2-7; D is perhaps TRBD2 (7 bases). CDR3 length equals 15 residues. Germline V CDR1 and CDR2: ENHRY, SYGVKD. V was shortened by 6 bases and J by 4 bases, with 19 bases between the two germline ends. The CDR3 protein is CAIRLETGGGYEQYF. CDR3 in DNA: TGTGCCATCAGGCTCGAAACGGGGGGCGGGTACGAGCAGTACTTC.

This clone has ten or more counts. CDR3 DNA: TGCGCCAGCAGCTTCTTCACAGGTCATGGCTACACCTTC. Amino acid sequence: CASSFFTGHGYTF. This chain links TRBV5-1 with TRBJ1-2; D is perhaps TRBD1 (5 bases). Germline loops: CDR1 SGHRS, CDR2 YFSETQ. The V end lost 2 bases, the J end lost 6 bases, and 11 bases lay between the germline ends. The CDR3 covers 13 residues.

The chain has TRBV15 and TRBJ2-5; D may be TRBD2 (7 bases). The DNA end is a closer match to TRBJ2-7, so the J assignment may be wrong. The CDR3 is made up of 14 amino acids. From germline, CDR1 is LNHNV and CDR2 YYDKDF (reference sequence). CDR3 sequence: CATSRDRGAYEQYF. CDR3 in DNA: TGTGCCACCAGCAGAGATCGGGGGGCTTACGAGCAGTACTTC.

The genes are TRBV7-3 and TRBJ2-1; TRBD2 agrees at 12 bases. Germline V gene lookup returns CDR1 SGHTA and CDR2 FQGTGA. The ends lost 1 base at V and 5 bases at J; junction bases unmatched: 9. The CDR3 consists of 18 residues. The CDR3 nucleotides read TGTGCCAGCAGCTTAAGACCCTTACTAGCGGGGGGCCACAATGAGCAGTTCTTC. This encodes CASSLRPLLAGGHNEQFF.

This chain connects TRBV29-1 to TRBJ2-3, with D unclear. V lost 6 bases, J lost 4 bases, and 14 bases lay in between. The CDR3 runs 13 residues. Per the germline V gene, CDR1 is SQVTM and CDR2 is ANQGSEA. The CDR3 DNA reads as TGCAGCGTCCTAGACCACGAGGCAGATACGCAGTATTTT. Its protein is CSVLDHEADTQYF.

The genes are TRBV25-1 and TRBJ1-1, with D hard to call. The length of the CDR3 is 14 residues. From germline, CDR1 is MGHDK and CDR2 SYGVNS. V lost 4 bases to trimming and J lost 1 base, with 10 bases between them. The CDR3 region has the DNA TGTGCCAGCAGTGGAGGGTTTACGAACACTGAAGCTTTCTTT. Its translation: CASSGGFTNTEAFF.

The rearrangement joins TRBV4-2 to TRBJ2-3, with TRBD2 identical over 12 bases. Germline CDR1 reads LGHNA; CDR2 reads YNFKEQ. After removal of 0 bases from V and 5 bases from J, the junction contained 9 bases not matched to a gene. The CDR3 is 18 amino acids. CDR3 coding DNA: TGTGCCAGCAGCCAAGATCGGCCTAGCGGGAGGGCCATAGATACGCAGTATTTT. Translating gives CASSQDRPSGRAIDTQYF.

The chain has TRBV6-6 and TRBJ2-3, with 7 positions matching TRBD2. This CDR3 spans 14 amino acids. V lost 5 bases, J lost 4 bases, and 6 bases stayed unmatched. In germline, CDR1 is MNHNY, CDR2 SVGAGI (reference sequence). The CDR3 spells CASSASGGSDTQYF. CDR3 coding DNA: TGTGCCAGCAGTGCTAGCGGCGGCTCAGATACGCAGTATTTT.